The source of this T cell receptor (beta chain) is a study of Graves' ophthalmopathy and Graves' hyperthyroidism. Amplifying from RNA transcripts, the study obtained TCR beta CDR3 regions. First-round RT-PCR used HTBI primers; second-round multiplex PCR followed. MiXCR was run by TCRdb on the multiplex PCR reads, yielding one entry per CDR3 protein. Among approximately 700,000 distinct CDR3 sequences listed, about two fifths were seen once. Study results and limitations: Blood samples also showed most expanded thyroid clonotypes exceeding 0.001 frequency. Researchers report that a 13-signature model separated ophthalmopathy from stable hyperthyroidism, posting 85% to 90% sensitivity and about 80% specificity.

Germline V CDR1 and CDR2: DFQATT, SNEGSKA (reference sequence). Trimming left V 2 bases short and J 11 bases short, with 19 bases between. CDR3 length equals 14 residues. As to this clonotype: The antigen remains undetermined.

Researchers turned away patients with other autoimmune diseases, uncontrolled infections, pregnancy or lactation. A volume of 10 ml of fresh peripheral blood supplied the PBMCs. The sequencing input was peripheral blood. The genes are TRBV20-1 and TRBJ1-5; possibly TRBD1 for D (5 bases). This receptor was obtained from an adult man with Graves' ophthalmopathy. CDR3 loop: CSARYPGRSETQHF. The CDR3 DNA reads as TGCAGTGCTAGATACCCAGGGAGGTCAGAGACCCAGCATTTT.